Here is one TCR beta chain with its context. The sample comes from a study of control samples from healthy donors and cancer patients. The method was immunoSEQ multiplex PCR; TCRdb's version includes in-frame clones alone and lacks a portion of them. This table holds more than 85,000 clones, approximately 88% found once. This CDR3 region has 12 residues. With 5 bases removed from V and 3 bases from J, the gap between germline ends came to 7 bases. Material: PBMCs. The sequence came from a man in his 70s with lung cancer. The chain recombines TRBV12-3 or TRBV12-4 with TRBJ1-1, with D unresolved. The CDR3 nucleotides read TGTGCCAGCAGTCACGTAGACACTGAAGCTTTCTTT. As protein: CASSHVDTEAFF.